This entry lists 18 T cell receptor beta chains sequenced from one sample in a study of CD8+CD57+ T cells in acquired aplastic anemia. Flow cytometry had shown expanded CD8+CD57+ cells in the patients chosen for sequencing. The template used for profiling TCR beta VDJ and CDR3 was genomic DNA. TCRdb passed the reads through MiXCR, listing each CDR3 protein once. This table has 450,000 to 550,000 distinct CDR3 sequences, 25% to 40% appearing once. Sequenced material: sorted CD4+, CD8+, or CD8+CD57+ T cells (not recorded which) from PBMCs. The receptors originated from a human donor with aplastic anemia.

The chain is built from TRBV11-3 and TRBJ2-7, with D tentatively TRBD1 (6 bases). This CDR3 has 13 amino acids. Trimming shortened V by 7 bases and J by 5 bases, and 15 bases separated the two germline ends. The germline V gene has CDR1 SGHNT and CDR2 YENEEA. In DNA, the CDR3 is TGTGCCAGCACCCAAGGGGGAGTCGACGAGCAGTACTTC. As protein: CASTQGGVDEQYF.

This clonotype was seen a handful of times. This rearrangement joins TRBV2 to TRBJ2-1; 11 bases match TRBD2. Germline V CDR1 and CDR2: SNHLY, FYNNEI. The CDR3 consists of 17 residues. V trimming: 3 bases; J trimming: 6 bases; junction bases outside the gene matches: 10. The DNA of the CDR3 is TGTGCCAGCAGTGAGGGGCCTCATAGCGGGGGGGTCAATGAGCAGTTCTTC. Protein sequence: CASSEGPHSGGVNEQFF.

The chain recombines TRBV29-1 with TRBJ1-4; possibly TRBD1 for D (5 bases). Germline V gene sequence: CDR1 SQVTM, CDR2 ANQGSEA. The CDR3 extends over 15 amino acids. CDR3 sequence: CGARDLGGANEKLFF. Written as DNA, the CDR3 is TGCGGTGCTAGAGATCTGGGGGGTGCTAATGAAAAACTGTTTTTT.

The V gene is TRBV5-1, the J gene TRBJ2-1, with D uncertain. Germline lookup yields CDR1 SGHRS and CDR2 YFSETQ. The CDR3 contains 14 residues. V lost 7 bases and J 1 base, leaving 12 bases between the germline ends. This chain's CDR3 is CASSFRFSYNEQFF. The CDR3 DNA is TGCGCCAGCTCATTTAGGTTTTCCTACAATGAGCAGTTCTTC.

The rearrangement uses TRBV13 and TRBJ2-2; D uncertain. The CDR3 is made up of 14 amino acids. The V end lost 11 bases, the J end lost 0 bases, and 13 bases lay between the germline ends. Germline assignment: CDR1 PRHDT and CDR2 FYEKMQ (reference sequence). CDR3 sequence reads: CAGKDAANTGELFF. CDR3 in DNA: TGTGCCGGCAAGGACGCTGCGAACACCGGGGAGCTGTTTTTT.

The chain joins TRBV10-3 to TRBJ2-7; either TRBD1 or TRBD2 may fit D (5 bases each). CDR1 is ENHRY, CDR2 SYGVKD, per germline. CDR3 length equals 15 residues. V was pared by 10 bases and J by 9 bases, with 28 bases between. CDR3 in amino acids: CASAELTGPDGGQYF. The CDR3 coding sequence is TGTGCCAGCGCAGAACTTACGGGACCCGACGGCGGGCAGTACTTC.

The genes are TRBV28 and TRBJ2-5; D uncertain. Trimming removed 11 bases at V and 5 bases at J, with 18 bases between. The CDR3 sequence is 13 residues long. The V gene's germline CDR1 is MDHEN and CDR2 SYDVKM. CDR3 loop: CASLRLGGETQYF. The CDR3 DNA sequence: TGTGCCTCGTTACGTTTGGGTGGCGAGACCCAGTACTTC.

This clonotype was detected a few times. The rearrangement uses TRBV14 and TRBJ2-3, with 11 bases lining up with TRBD1. CDR1 and CDR2 (germline): SGHDN, FVKESK. CDR3 length: 17 residues. V dropped 1 base and J dropped 2; count of bases not matched to a gene: 5. The CDR3 nucleotides are TGTGCCAGCAGCCAAGCGGACAGGGGGCGGTTCACAGATACGCAGTATTTT. It translates to CASSQADRGRFTDTQYF.

This clonotype appeared a few times. The V gene is TRBV20-1, the J gene TRBJ2-1; the match to TRBD2 covers 12 bases. The trim removed 2 bases at V and 2 bases at J, leaving 1 base unmatched. Per germline, CDR1 DFQATT and CDR2 SNEGSKA (reference sequence). The CDR3 totals 15 residues. The CDR3 DNA sequence: TGCAGTGCTAGAAGACTAGCGGGAGCCTACAATGAGCAGTTCTTC. It is translated as CSARRLAGAYNEQFF.

Many counts were recorded for this clonotype. The rearrangement uses TRBV12-3 or TRBV12-4 and TRBJ1-5; possible D gene TRBD1, 6 bases. The CDR3 runs 14 residues. V was trimmed by 6 bases and J by 5 bases, leaving 14 bases between them. The CDR3 sequence is CASRLYRDDQPQHF. CDR3 nucleotide sequence: TGTGCCAGCAGGTTGTACAGGGACGATCAGCCCCAGCATTTT.

Details on this clonotype: Compared with germline, one end of the junction differs, possibly owing to a read error. CDR3 sequence: CASSARDRVAYEQYF. CDR3 in DNA: TGTGCCAGCAGTGCTAGGGACAGGGTTGCCTACGAGCAGTATTTC. The chain links TRBV6-1 to TRBJ2-7; 9 bases are shared with TRBD1. CDR1 is MNHNS, CDR2 SASEGT, per germline. This CDR3 spans 15 amino acids.

This clonotype was detected only a few times. The V call is TRBV5-1, the J call TRBJ1-3, with D uncertain. The V gene's germline CDR1 is SGHRS and CDR2 YFSETQ. V lost 5 bases to trimming and J lost 0 bases, with 6 bases between them. The CDR3 spans 13 residues. Written as DNA, the CDR3 is TGCGCCAGCAGGTACGACTCTGGAAACACCATATATTTT. Protein product: CASRYDSGNTIYF.

This clonotype was recorded many times. The rearrangement links TRBV19 to TRBJ1-6; TRBD1 agrees at 11 bases. The CDR3 consists of 16 residues. From germline, CDR1 is LNHDA and CDR2 SQIVND (reference sequence). The V gene end was trimmed by 5 bases and the J gene end by 8 bases; junction bases not matched to a gene: 8. CDR3 coding DNA: TGTGCCAGTAGTTCAATGGACAGGGGGCAGTATTCACCCCTCCACTTT. It encodes CASSSMDRGQYSPLHF.

This clonotype came up a few times. At one of its ends the junction is not consistent with the germline gene, which may arise from a read error. The chain's CDR3 is CASSLTGGTNEKLFF. The CDR3 DNA is TGTGCTAGCAGCTTAACGGGGGGCACTAATGAAAAACTGTTTTTT. The chain carries TRBV7-7 and TRBJ1-4, with D possibly TRBD1 on 6 matching bases. Germline lookup yields CDR1 SSHAT and CDR2 FNYEAQ (reference sequence). The CDR3 is made up of 15 amino acids.

The chain couples TRBV2 to TRBJ2-1, with D perhaps TRBD1 (5 bases). Germline CDR1 reads SNHLY; CDR2 reads FYNNEI. V was clipped by 3 bases and J by 2 bases, with 8 bases between them. The CDR3 contains 14 residues. For the CDR3, the DNA is TGTGCCAGCAGTGATCAGGGCCCCTACAATGAGCAGTTCTTC. Encoded protein: CASSDQGPYNEQFF.

The rearrangement joins TRBV11-3 to TRBJ1-1; D gene uncertain. In germline, CDR1 is SGHNT, CDR2 YENEEA. Trimming took off 5 bases at V and 4 bases at J, with 17 bases between the two ends. This CDR3 spans 15 amino acids. The CDR3 DNA sequence: TGTGCCAGCAGCATATGGACGGCTCTGAGCACTGAAGCTTTCTTT. Its translation is CASSIWTALSTEAFF.

This clonotype was seen only a few times. This may stem from a read error, because a much larger clone lies one nucleotide away. This CDR3 reads CAIRGVLGNEQYF. The CDR3 bases are TGTGCCATCAGGGGGGTTCTGGGGAATGAGCAGTACTTC. The chain is built from TRBV10-3 and TRBJ2-7, with D perhaps given as TRBD1 or TRBD2 (5 bases each). There are 13 residues in the CDR3. V lost 6 bases to trimming and J lost 7 bases, with 16 bases between them. Germline CDR1 ENHRY, CDR2 SYGVKD.

The chain has TRBV7-9 and TRBJ2-5; 12 bases map to TRBD2. Germline loops: CDR1 SEHNR, CDR2 FQNEAQ (reference sequence). This CDR3 contains 15 residues. V shed 1 base, J shed 4 bases, and the junction held 1 base outside the gene matches. CDR3 protein: CASSLGLAGAETQYF. The CDR3 DNA follows: TGTGCCAGCAGCTTAGGACTAGCGGGAGCAGAGACCCAGTACTTC.